Given below is one T cell receptor (beta chain) in context. The antigen is not known. This record belongs to a study of shared clonotypes between healthy human individuals. Turning to the study itself: Used for every donor were three CD4 naive, three CD4 memory, two CD8 naive and one CD8 memory plate. Study results and caveats: Limitation of the genetic and exposure-history diversity represented came from the few donors.

CDR1 is SGHRS and CDR2 is YFSETQ in the germline V gene. The CDR3 length is 15 residues. Germline trimming cut 2 bases from V and 6 bases from J; bases unmatched to any gene: 8. The protocol was immunoSEQ multiplex PCR, while the TCRdb copy is restricted to in-frame clones and leaves out a portion. This sample yields 1,500,000 or so clones, of which roughly 96% are seen a single time; over 1% belongs to the top ten. The material sequenced was naive CD4+ T cells sorted from blood. This sample's subset: CD45RA+ positively selected. The chain combines TRBV5-1 with TRBJ2-1; 7 bases match TRBD2. This TCR was recovered from a man aged 25 to 45 in good health. CDR3 region: CASSLELARTNEQFF. The CDR3 DNA sequence: TGCGCCAGCAGCTTAGAACTAGCGAGAACCAATGAGCAGTTCTTC. Based on the CDR3 plus reference TRBV5-1 and TRBJ2-1, the full variable domain is KAGVTQTPRYLIKTRGQQVTLSCSPISGHRSVSWYQQTPGQGLQFLFEYFSETQRNKGNFPGRFSGRQFSNSRSEMNVSTLELGDSALYLCASSLELARTNEQFFGPGTRLTVL.